A selection of T cell receptor beta chains follows, all from one sample in a study of blood T cell repertoires in COVID-19. Here immunoSEQ multiplex PCR was the method, and the copy in TCRdb shows in-frame clones only, minus some. The sample comprises 65,000 to 75,000 clones, more than 90% of which are singletons, and less than 15% rests with the top ten. The sample consisted of peripheral blood. These receptors all stem from a human donor with active COVID-19. The donor label of this sample is uncertain. Both conserved end residues are trimmed from each CDR3. D genes are given only for firm matches. Expanded clones get a size class; other rows say once, few or many, or leave the size out.

clone_size j_call d_call cdr3_length v_call cdr3_aa
- TRBJ1-1 - 11 TRBV5-4 ASSYREGGEAF
- TRBJ2-3 TRBD1 13 TRBV19 ASGTGVEGRDTQY
- TRBJ2-7 - 11 TRBV3-1/TRBV3-2 ASSQDVRWEQY
- TRBJ2-1 TRBD1 12 TRBV12-5 ASVPGQAYNEQF
- TRBJ2-1 - 11 TRBV4-1 ASSHGGYNEQF
- TRBJ2-1 - 13 TRBV28 ASSLLGSSWNEQF
- TRBJ2-1 TRBD2 15 TRBV4-3 ASSQESLAGGLNEQF
- TRBJ2-7 - 13 TRBV11-2 ASSLLRGDQSEQY
- TRBJ2-5 TRBD1 13 TRBV27 ASSLGSGGAVTQY
- TRBJ1-1 TRBD1 12 TRBV18 ASSTQGGNTEAF
- TRBJ2-7 - 15 TRBV21-1 ASTDAKTSGRAYEQY
once TRBJ1-1 - 13 TRBV9 ASSPRETYAVEAF
- TRBJ2-5 - 12 TRBV5-8 ASSLVTGRETQY
once TRBJ1-2 - 14 TRBV5-1 ASSPMDSATNYGYT
- TRBJ2-1 TRBD2 11 TRBV7-3 ASSWGGSNEQF
- TRBJ2-7 - 13 TRBV5-1 ASSLGGSLAHEQY
- TRBJ2-5 - 11 TRBV7-8 ASSTGQFETQY
- TRBJ2-2 TRBD2 16 TRBV6-2/TRBV6-3 ASRYRKMGGRDTGELF
- TRBJ2-7 TRBD1 12 TRBV18 ASSPIGTAYEQY
- TRBJ2-7 - 16 TRBV6-2/TRBV6-3 ASSYSVVAQRGLYEQY
once TRBJ2-6 - 13 TRBV23-1 ASSLSGAGANVLT
- TRBJ2-2 - 15 TRBV19 ASTQSTRRQDGGELF
- TRBJ1-2 - 10 TRBV19 ASSPRQDGYT
- TRBJ2-7 TRBD2 13 TRBV4-2 ASSRGLAGEDEQY
- TRBJ1-2 - 10 TRBV19 ASTAVNYGYT
- TRBJ2-7 - 10 TRBV2 ASSAEVYEQY
- TRBJ2-1 TRBD2 14 TRBV5-1 ASSSVGTSGRAILL
- TRBJ2-1 - 13 TRBV10-3 AISEELETRSEQF
- TRBJ1-6 TRBD1 14 TRBV27 ASSPRGAQGRSPLH
- TRBJ2-7 - 12 TRBV2 ASRRLGRIYEQY
once TRBJ1-2 TRBD1 12 TRBV9 ASSVGQGSRGYT
- TRBJ1-5 - 14 TRBV6-1 ASSGYRERGSQPQH
- TRBJ1-3 TRBD1 10 TRBV25-1 ASRGQLNTIY
once TRBJ2-3 - 14 TRBV10-3 AISEDSGIGRNTQY
- TRBJ2-4 - 11 TRBV6-2/TRBV6-3 ASSYQREDIQY
- TRBJ2-1 TRBD2 11 TRBV19 ASGLAGYNEQF
few TRBJ2-7 TRBD2 11 TRBV29-1 SVEEREYSEQY
- TRBJ2-7 TRBD2 12 TRBV2 ASRSGGITYEQY
- TRBJ2-7 - 12 TRBV3-1/TRBV3-2 ASSGPGQSYEQY
once TRBJ2-2 TRBD1 13 TRBV11-3 ASSPRQGYTGELF
- TRBJ2-3 TRBD1 14 TRBV7-2 ASSPRQGMRTDTQY
- TRBJ2-1 - 13 TRBV5-4 ASSAGTGRNNEQF
once TRBJ2-1 TRBD2 15 TRBV9 ASSVVGLADSRNEQF
- TRBJ1-5 - 11 TRBV30 ASATDSNQPQH